The 9 T cell receptor beta chains listed next were all sequenced from one sample in a study of blood T cells in healthy people across ages. It was with a sample-barcoded 5' primer and a J-beta primer mix that a second PCR of roughly 7 to 11 cycles was run. TCRdb recomputed calls from the 5' RACE reads with MiXCR, one row per CDR3 protein. The sample carries 1.2 million to 1.5 million distinct CDR3 sequences, around two fifths recorded once. What was sequenced was blood. The receptors derive from a woman between 18 and 30 years old in good health.

This clonotype came up a few times. The chain recombines TRBV27 with TRBJ1-2, with a weak D call TRBD1 (6 bases). Germline values: CDR1 MNHEY, CDR2 SMNVEV (reference sequence). V lost 8 bases and J 6 bases, leaving 22 bases between the germline ends. This CDR3 region has 15 residues. The CDR3 coding sequence is TGTGCCAGCCTCCCCTCCCGAACAGGGCGTCATGGCTACACCTTC. This sequence encodes CASLPSRTGRHGYTF.

This clonotype was picked up a small number of times. The rearrangement joins TRBV10-3 to TRBJ2-1; the D is unclear. The CDR3 loop spans 16 amino acids. The ends were cut back, 3 bases at V and 0 bases at J, with 12 bases in the middle. The V gene's germline CDR1 is ENHRY and CDR2 SYGVKD. The CDR3 nucleotides read TGTGCCATCAGTGATGGGTTCCAAAGCTCCTACAATGAGCAGTTCTTC. It yields the protein CAISDGFQSSYNEQFF.

J is TRBJ1-1 and V is TRBV15, with D possibly being TRBD1 (5 bases). V was trimmed by 5 bases and J by 5 bases, leaving 21 bases between them. Germline V gene lookup returns CDR1 LNHNV and CDR2 YYDKDF (reference sequence). This CDR3 is 16 amino acids long. CDR3 nucleotides: TGTGCCACCAGCCGTCGATCGACGGGGCTAGGGACTGAAGCTTTCTTT. Its translation: CATSRRSTGLGTEAFF.

This clonotype was seen a few times. The V and J genes are TRBV20-1 and TRBJ2-4; D possibly corresponds to TRBD1 (6 bases). Germline CDR1 and CDR2: DFQATT and SNEGSKA (reference sequence). The V gene lost 6 bases and the J gene lost 2 bases, with 14 bases spanning the gap. There are 14 residues in the CDR3. The DNA of the CDR3 is TGCAGTGCCTCCGCACAGGGAACCAAAAACATTCAGTACTTC. Residues: CSASAQGTKNIQYF.

This chain links TRBV20-1 with TRBJ2-4; TRBD1 or TRBD2 may be the D gene (5 bases each). Judging by the DNA end, TRBJ2-7 fits better; the J call may be wrong. The CDR3 is 14 amino acids. Germline V lookup: CDR1 DFQATT, CDR2 SNEGSKA (reference sequence). As DNA, the CDR3 is TGCAGTGCTAGAGTCGCAGGGACCAACTACGAGCAGTACTTC. Amino acid sequence: CSARVAGTNYEQYF.

This clonotype was seen more than once but under ten times. V is TRBV7-4 and J is TRBJ1-2; no reliable D call. CDR3 size: 15 residues. The germline CDR1 and CDR2 sequences are SGHVT and SQSDAQ. Trimming took off 5 bases at V and 4 bases at J, with 17 bases between the two ends. The CDR3 region has the DNA TGTGCCAGCAGCAGGCGGACCCAGTCCTCCTATGGCTACACCTTC. Amino acids: CASSRRTQSSYGYTF.

This clonotype came up once. The chain joins TRBV20-1 to TRBJ2-4, with 10 bases aligning to TRBD1. The better agreement between TRBJ2-7 and the DNA end casts doubt on the J call. The CDR3 runs 13 residues. CDR1 is DFQATT and CDR2 is SNEGSKA in the germline V gene (reference sequence). The CDR3 region is CSTRDRGSGEQYF. For the CDR3, the DNA is TGCAGTACCCGGGACAGGGGTAGTGGCGAGCAGTACTTC.

The chain carries TRBV5-1 and TRBJ1-1; 7 bases agree with TRBD1. Germline V CDR1 and CDR2: SGHRS, YFSETQ. The V segment lost 3 bases and the J segment 1 base; nucleotides outside the gene matches: 9. The CDR3 is 16 residues long. Here the CDR3 reads CASSSPSQGQNTEAFF. CDR3 bases: TGCGCCAGCAGCTCCCCCTCACAGGGGCAGAACACTGAAGCTTTCTTT.

This clonotype has just a few counts. The rearrangement links TRBV6-1 to TRBJ2-1, with 9 bases aligning to TRBD2. V was clipped by 3 bases and J by 6 bases; unmatched bases: 6. CDR3 length: 15 amino acids. Germline CDR1 and CDR2: MNHNS and SASEGT. CDR3 bases: TGTGCCAGCAGTGAGCGGGGGGGCCATTCCAATGAGCAGTTCTTC. It specifies CASSERGGHSNEQFF.